This T cell receptor beta chain appears in the sequencing data of a study of CD8+CD57+ T cells in acquired aplastic anemia. As for the study in general: CD4+ and CD8+ cells, once sorted, gave DNA averaging about 3 ug.

Genomic DNA served as template for TCR beta VDJ and CDR3 profiling. One entry per CDR3 protein results from TCRdb running MiXCR on the reads. In the table there are around 160,000 distinct CDR3 sequences, more than 45% of which are singletons. This clonotype was seen ten or more times. V was clipped by 5 bases and J by 3 bases, with 20 bases between them. Looked up from germline, CDR1 is SGHAT and CDR2 is FQNNGV. The CDR3 consists of 16 residues. The patients chosen for sequencing had shown expansion of CD8+CD57+ cells (detected by flow cytometry). The source material was sorted CD4+, CD8+, or CD8+CD57+ T cells (not recorded which) from PBMCs. The chain couples TRBV11-2 to TRBJ2-7; D is possibly TRBD1 (6 bases). The clonotype was recovered from a human donor with aplastic anemia. The chain's CDR3 is CASSQNRQVGYYEQYF. The CDR3 DNA follows: TGTGCCAGCAGCCAAAATCGACAGGTTGGGTACTACGAGCAGTACTTC.